This is a list of T cell receptor beta chains from one sample in a study of blood T cell repertoires in COVID-19. Clones were sequenced by immunoSEQ multiplex PCR, and TCRdb holds only the in-frame ones, with some missing. The sample lists roughly 250,000 clones, roughly 87% occurring once. The sample was PBMCs or T cells enriched from blood (not recorded which). All receptors derive from a woman in her 30s with acute COVID-19. The CDR3 runs from the conserved cysteine through the conserved F or W. The D gene is left open where the match is weak. Clone size, where shown, is once, few, many, or a class for clones that have expanded.

clone size | D gene | J gene | V gene | CDR3 DNA | CDR3 protein
. | . | TRBJ1-2 | TRBV19 | TGTGCCAGTAGTATGGGCAGGGCGGCCGGCTACACCTTC | CASSMGRAAGYTF
few | TRBD2 | TRBJ2-7 | TRBV5-4 | TGTGCCAGCAGCTTTAGCGGGGGCGCTTACGAGCAGTACTTC | CASSFSGGAYEQYF
. | TRBD1 | TRBJ1-2 | TRBV7-8 | TGTGCCAGCAGCATTTTCGGACAGGGGGCTGGTGGCTACACCTTC | CASSIFGQGAGGYTF
. | . | TRBJ2-1 | TRBV6-6 | TGTGCCAGCAGTTCGGGGACTTCCTACAATGAGCAGTTCTTC | CASSSGTSYNEQFF
. | TRBD1 | TRBJ2-1 | TRBV5-1 | TGCGCCAGCAATGCCGGGACAGACTACAATGAGCAGTTCTTC | CASNAGTDYNEQFF
once | TRBD2 | TRBJ2-5 | TRBV7-9 | TGTGCCAGCACCCGTAGCGGGAGGTCGCAAGAGACCCAGTACTTC | CASTRSGRSQETQYF
few | TRBD1 | TRBJ2-7 | TRBV15 | TGTGCCACCAGCAGCCAAAGGGACAGGCCCTACGAGCAGTACTTC | CATSSQRDRPYEQYF
. | . | TRBJ1-4 | TRBV6-5 | TGTGCCAGCAGTTATCCCAGTCATGATGAAAAACTGTTTTTT | CASSYPSHDEKLFF
. | TRBD1 | TRBJ2-1 | TRBV27 | TGTGCCAGCAGTATTTTGACAGGGGGTAAAAATGAGCAGTTCTTC | CASSILTGGKNEQFF
. | . | TRBJ1-5 | TRBV24-1 | TGTGCCACCAGTGATTCCGTTTTTAATCAGCCCCAGCATTTT | CATSDSVFNQPQHF
. | . | TRBJ2-1 | TRBV7-9 | TGTGCCAGCAGCTTAGTGGCTGAGCAGTTCTTC | CASSLVAEQFF
. | TRBD1 | TRBJ1-4 | TRBV7-6 | TGTGCCAGCAGCTTAGAGGGGGCGACTAATGAAAAACTGTTTTTT | CASSLEGATNEKLFF
few | . | TRBJ1-5 | TRBV7-2 | TGTGCCAGCAGTCCACAGGGAGATCAGCCCCAGCATTTT | CASSPQGDQPQHF
. | . | TRBJ1-5 | TRBV6-1 | TGTGCCAGCAGTGAATACGGGAGCCTAAATCAGCCCCAGCATTTT | CASSEYGSLNQPQHF
. | TRBD2 | TRBJ2-1 | TRBV6-2/TRBV6-3 | TGTGCCAGCAGTTACTACGGTAGCGGGGCCTACAATGAGCAGTTCTTC | CASSYYGSGAYNEQFF
. | . | TRBJ2-1 | TRBV2 | TGTGCCAGCAGTGAATCAAGTCTAGACAATGAGCAGTTCTTC | CASSESSLDNEQFF
. | . | TRBJ1-1 | TRBV5-1 | TGCGCCAGCAGCTTGCTACAGGGCGGGAACACTGAAGCTTTCTTT | CASSLLQGGNTEAFF
. | . | TRBJ2-1 | TRBV27 | TGTGCCAGCAGTTTTAATAGTTTCGGTGAGCAGTTCTTC | CASSFNSFGEQFF
. | . | TRBJ2-3 | TRBV5-6 | TGTGCCAGCAGCCGGGACTTCACAGATACGCAGTATTTT | CASSRDFTDTQYF
. | TRBD1 | TRBJ2-3 | TRBV6-2/TRBV6-3 | TGTGCCAGCAGTTACCCGAGACAGGGCCAGACACAGGATACGCAGTATTTT | CASSYPRQGQTQDTQYF
. | . | TRBJ1-5 | TRBV15 | TGTGCCACCAGCAAGGATAGCTTGGACAGACATAGCAATCAGCCCCAGCATTTT | CATSKDSLDRHSNQPQHF
. | . | TRBJ1-5 | TRBV9 | TGTGCCAGCAGCGGGGGGGGACTTGTGAATCAGCCCCAGCATTTT | CASSGGGLVNQPQHF
. | . | TRBJ1-4 | TRBV7-9 | TGTGCCAGCAGCTTAAGTTTCGGTTCTAATGAAAAACTGTTTTTT | CASSLSFGSNEKLFF
. | . | TRBJ2-6 | TRBV7-7 | TGTGCTAGCAGCTTAGGTTGGCAGGGGTCAGGGGCCAACGTCCTGACTTTC | CASSLGWQGSGANVLTF
. | . | TRBJ1-6 | TRBV5-4 | TGTGCCAGCAGCCTCCCGGGGGATTCACCCCTCCACTTT | CASSLPGDSPLHF
once | . | TRBJ1-2 | TRBV19 | TGTGCCAGTTACAGAGACTATGGCTACACCTTC | CASYRDYGYTF
few | . | TRBJ1-3 | TRBV4-1 | TGCGCCAGCAGCCAGCCCAGGTCCGCAGGAAACACCATATATTTT | CASSQPRSAGNTIYF
. | TRBD2 | TRBJ2-7 | TRBV4-3 | TGCGCCAGCAGCCAAGAACTAGCGCTATACGAGCAGTACTTC | CASSQELALYEQYF
. | . | TRBJ2-2 | TRBV4-1 | TGCGCCAGCAGCCAATTCTTCTCGGGGGCGAACACCGGGGAGCTGTTTTTT | CASSQFFSGANTGELFF
. | . | TRBJ2-2 | TRBV5-6 | TGTGCCAGCAGCCTGGGGCGAGCGAGGACCGGGGAGCTGTTTTTT | CASSLGRARTGELFF
. | . | TRBJ1-6 | TRBV19 | TGTGCCAGTACCCCTAATTTCGCAGGGTATACGAATTCACCCCTCCACTTT | CASTPNFAGYTNSPLHF
. | TRBD1 | TRBJ2-2 | TRBV28 | TGTGCCAGCAGCCCCACAGGGGCCACCGGGGAGCTGTTTTTT | CASSPTGATGELFF
. | . | TRBJ1-6 | TRBV7-3 | TGTGCCAGCAGCTTGGCGGGGTATGGTAATTCACCCCTCCACTTT | CASSLAGYGNSPLHF
. | . | TRBJ1-3 | TRBV21-1 | TGTGCCAGCAGCAAAGTCCCGGGGGCTGGAAACACCATATATTTT | CASSKVPGAGNTIYF
. | . | TRBJ1-5 | TRBV19 | TGTGCCAGTAGTCCCGATCGGTTCAATCAGCCCCAGCATTTT | CASSPDRFNQPQHF
. | TRBD2 | TRBJ2-1 | TRBV6-5 | TGTGCCAGCAAGCTAGCGGGAGGGCCAGAGCAGTTCTTC | CASKLAGGPEQFF
. | TRBD1 | TRBJ2-7 | TRBV5-4 | TGTGCCAGCAGTGCGGACAGGGTTGGGTACGAGCAGTACTTC | CASSADRVGYEQYF